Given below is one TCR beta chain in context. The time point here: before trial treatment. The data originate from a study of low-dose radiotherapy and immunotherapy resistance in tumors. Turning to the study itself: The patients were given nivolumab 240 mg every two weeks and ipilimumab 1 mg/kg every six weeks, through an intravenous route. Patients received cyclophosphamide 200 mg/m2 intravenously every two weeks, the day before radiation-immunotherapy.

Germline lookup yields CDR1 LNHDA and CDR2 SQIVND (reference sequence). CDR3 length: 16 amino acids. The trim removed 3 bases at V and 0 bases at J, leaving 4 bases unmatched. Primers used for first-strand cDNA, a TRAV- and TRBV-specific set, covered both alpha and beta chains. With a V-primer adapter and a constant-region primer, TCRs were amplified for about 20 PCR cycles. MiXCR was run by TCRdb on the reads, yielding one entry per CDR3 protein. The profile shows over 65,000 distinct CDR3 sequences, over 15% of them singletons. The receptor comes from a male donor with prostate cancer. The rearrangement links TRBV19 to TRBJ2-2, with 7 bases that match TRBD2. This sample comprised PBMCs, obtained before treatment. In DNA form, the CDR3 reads TGTGCCAGTAGTATGGGGGGGAGAGCGAACACCGGGGAGCTGTTTTTT. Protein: CASSMGGRANTGELFF.